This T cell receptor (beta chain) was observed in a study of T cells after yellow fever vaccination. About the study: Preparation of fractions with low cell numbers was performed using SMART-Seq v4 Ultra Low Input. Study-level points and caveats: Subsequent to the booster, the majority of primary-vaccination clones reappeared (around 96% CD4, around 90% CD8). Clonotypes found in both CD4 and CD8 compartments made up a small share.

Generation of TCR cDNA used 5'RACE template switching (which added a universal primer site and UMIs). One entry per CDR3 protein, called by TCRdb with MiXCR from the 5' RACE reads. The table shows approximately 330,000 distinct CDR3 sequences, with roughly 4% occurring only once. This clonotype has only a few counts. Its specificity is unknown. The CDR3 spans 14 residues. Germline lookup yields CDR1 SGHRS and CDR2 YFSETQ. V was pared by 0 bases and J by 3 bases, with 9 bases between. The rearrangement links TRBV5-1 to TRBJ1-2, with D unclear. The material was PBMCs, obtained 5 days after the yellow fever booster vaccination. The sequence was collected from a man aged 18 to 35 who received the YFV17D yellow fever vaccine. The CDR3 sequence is CASSLDRTYYGYTF. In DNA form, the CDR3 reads TGCGCCAGCAGCTTGGATCGTACCTACTATGGCTACACCTTC. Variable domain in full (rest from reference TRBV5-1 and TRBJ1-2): KAGVTQTPRYLIKTRGQQVTLSCSPISGHRSVSWYQQTPGQGLQFLFEYFSETQRNKGNFPGRFSGRQFSNSRSEMNVSTLELGDSALYLCASSLDRTYYGYTFGSGTRLTVV.